Listed below are T cell receptor beta chains from one sample, sequenced in a study of PD-L1 blockade in urothelial cancer. This table comes from immunoSEQ multiplex PCR, and its TCRdb copy is limited to in-frame clones, with some not included. The sample lists approximately 35,000 clones, roughly a third occurring once. Material: tumor tissue, obtained before atezolizumab (anti-PD-L1) treatment. Receptors were obtained from a man aged 60-69 years with urothelial cancer. The conserved cysteine and the conserved F or W are not part of the CDR3 here. The order of the fields is V gene, D gene, CDR3 protein. D genes are given only for firm matches.

v_gene: TRBV15; d_gene: TRBD2; CDR3aa: ATSRETSDVSEQF
v_gene: TRBV6-8; d_gene: .; CDR3aa: ASSHYRVNEQF
v_gene: TRBV5-1; d_gene: TRBD1; CDR3aa: ASSHDRGRETQY
v_gene: TRBV30; d_gene: .; CDR3aa: AWSADSNQPQH
v_gene: TRBV28; d_gene: .; CDR3aa: ASRTGTRYEQY
v_gene: TRBV18; d_gene: .; CDR3aa: ASSRDSNTEAF
v_gene: TRBV9; d_gene: TRBD1; CDR3aa: ASSQQGAGTDTQY
v_gene: TRBV29-1; d_gene: .; CDR3aa: SVAGGNTDTQY
v_gene: TRBV5-1; d_gene: TRBD1; CDR3aa: ASSLGQGLNTEAF
v_gene: TRBV9; d_gene: TRBD1; CDR3aa: ASSGDYRTGVNEQF
v_gene: TRBV5-1; d_gene: TRBD2; CDR3aa: ASSFTSGRGGEQF
v_gene: TRBV7-6; d_gene: TRBD1; CDR3aa: ARSWDRSMNTEAF
v_gene: TRBV1; d_gene: .; CDR3aa: ASSQDDRGRGGYT
v_gene: TRBV28; d_gene: .; CDR3aa: ASSSVNAGRT
v_gene: TRBV23-1; d_gene: TRBD1; CDR3aa: ASSSDRGTEAF
v_gene: TRBV6-7; d_gene: TRBD1; CDR3aa: ASSVFPGGTYNEQF
v_gene: TRBV19; d_gene: .; CDR3aa: ASSLRGPVGNSPLH
v_gene: TRBV6-8; d_gene: TRBD1; CDR3aa: ASSSGTGRGKLF
v_gene: TRBV11-3; d_gene: .; CDR3aa: ASSSPGTGTYEQY
v_gene: TRBV30; d_gene: .; CDR3aa: AYRPGTANTGELF
v_gene: TRBV5-1; d_gene: TRBD2; CDR3aa: ASSLGSGGYEQY
v_gene: TRBV15; d_gene: .; CDR3aa: ATSRDPTTGELF
v_gene: TRBV18; d_gene: TRBD1; CDR3aa: ASSPSQGANQPQH
v_gene: TRBV10-2; d_gene: .; CDR3aa: ASSAQGNEQF
v_gene: TRBV5-1; d_gene: TRBD1; CDR3aa: ASSSTGEALEKLF
v_gene: TRBV12-5; d_gene: TRBD1; CDR3aa: ASGQQGVGSPLH
v_gene: TRBV4-1; d_gene: .; CDR3aa: ASSPGDRTYEQY
v_gene: TRBV9; d_gene: TRBD1; CDR3aa: ASRTGSGETQY
v_gene: TRBV2; d_gene: .; CDR3aa: ASRGQPNTEAF
v_gene: TRBV18; d_gene: TRBD1; CDR3aa: ASSPRQGVYEQY
v_gene: TRBV29-1; d_gene: TRBD1; CDR3aa: SVAGTGTQPQH
v_gene: TRBV9; d_gene: .; CDR3aa: ASSAGPSYEQY